Below are 12 T cell receptor beta chains sequenced from a single sample in a study of blood T cell repertoires in COVID-19 (TCRdb year 2020). Library preparation used the immunoSEQ multiplex PCR assay. TCRdb retrieved this table from immuneACCESS and kept in-frame rearrangements only. Not all clones are present; in checked studies, unresolved V genes account for under half, and no reason is known for the remainder. A total of around 200,000 clones appear in this sample, approximately 86% of them only once. Approximately 4% of the sample is in the top ten clones. The specimen was PBMCs or T cells enriched from blood (not recorded which). The receptors shown here come from a woman aged 25 to 45 who had been exposed to COVID-19.

The J gene is TRBJ1-2, the V gene TRBV7-8; D not certain. The length of the CDR3 is 13 residues. With 5 bases removed from V and 4 bases from J, the gap between germline ends came to 11 bases. The V gene's germline CDR1 is SGHVS and CDR2 FQNEAQ. The CDR3 spells CASSRAGFYGYTF. CDR3 nucleotide sequence: TGTGCCAGCAGCCGGGCGGGGTTCTATGGCTACACCTTC.

This clone was counted a single time. The chain couples TRBV5-1 to TRBJ1-5, with a possible D match to TRBD1 (6 bases). In germline, CDR1 is SGHRS, CDR2 YFSETQ. Between the trimmed V and J ends, which lost 4 bases and 2 bases, there was a span of 22 bases. The CDR3 loop spans 18 amino acids. The CDR3 sequence is CASSADPDSYLRNQPQHF. CDR3 nucleotide sequence: TGCGCCAGCAGCGCCGATCCGGACAGCTACCTTCGCAATCAGCCCCAGCATTTT.

The chain uses TRBV11-2 and TRBJ2-2, with D tentatively TRBD2 (6 bases). The V end was cut by 2 bases, the J end by 2 bases, with 12 bases between. The CDR3 totals 16 residues. In germline, CDR1 is SGHAT, CDR2 FQNNGV. CDR3 sequence: CASSLYLGGNTGELFF. CDR3 nucleotides: TGTGCCAGCAGCTTATATCTGGGGGGAAACACCGGGGAGCTGTTTTTT.

The CDR3 protein is CASKKGALEAFF. The CDR3 DNA sequence: TGTGCCAGCAAGAAGGGGGCCTTAGAAGCTTTCTTT. The V gene is TRBV2, the J gene TRBJ1-1, with 7 bases fitting TRBD1. Per germline, CDR1 SNHLY and CDR2 FYNNEI. CDR3 size: 12 residues. V lost 7 bases to trimming and J lost 8 bases; unmatched junction nucleotides: 7.

The V gene is TRBV18, the J gene TRBJ2-7; D unresolved. CDR1 and CDR2 (germline): KGHSH, LQKENI. This CDR3 has 14 amino acids. Trimming left V 3 bases short and J 1 base short, with 10 bases between. The CDR3 nucleotides are TGTGCCAGCTCACCTTTGACTGCTTCCTACGAGCAGTACTTC. It specifies CASSPLTASYEQYF.

This clone was counted once. V and J are TRBV9 and TRBJ2-1; 11 positions agree with TRBD2. CDR1 and CDR2 from the germline V gene are SGDLS and YYNGEE. After removal of 3 bases from V and 4 bases from J, the junction contained 3 bases not matched to a gene. The CDR3 totals 15 residues. The CDR3 spells CASSASGGPYNEQFF. The CDR3, as DNA: TGTGCCAGCAGCGCTAGCGGGGGGCCTTACAATGAGCAGTTCTTC.

The rearrangement uses TRBV5-1 and TRBJ1-1; D gene ambiguous. Germline V lookup: CDR1 SGHRS, CDR2 YFSETQ. The CDR3 is 13 amino acids. Between the trimmed V and J ends, which lost 0 bases and 8 bases, there was a span of 11 bases. The CDR3 reads CASSLAAGGEAFF. The CDR3 region has the DNA TGCGCCAGCAGCTTGGCCGCAGGCGGGGAAGCTTTCTTT.

This chain uses TRBV5-1 with TRBJ2-1, with a weak D call TRBD2 (6 bases). CDR3 length: 16 amino acids. V lost 6 bases, J lost 0 bases, and 16 bases lay in between. Per the germline V gene, CDR1 is SGHRS and CDR2 is YFSETQ. The CDR3 loop is CASMESPTSSYNEQFF. In DNA, the CDR3 is TGCGCCAGCATGGAGTCTCCGACTAGCTCCTACAATGAGCAGTTCTTC.

V is TRBV7-6 and J is TRBJ2-6; a possible D gene is TRBD2 (6 bases). Germline lookup yields CDR1 SGHVS and CDR2 FNYEAQ. Trimming pared 10 bases from V and 0 bases from J, leaving 10 bases between. The CDR3 has 14 amino acids. The CDR3 DNA reads TGTGCCACGGGGGAGACCTCTGGGGCCAACGTCCTGACTTTC. Translated: CATGETSGANVLTF.

For the CDR3, the DNA is TGTGCCAGCTCACAAGGGGCAGGTGAAAAACTGTTTTTT. This translates into CASSQGAGEKLFF. The chain carries TRBV18 and TRBJ1-4; TRBD1 is a possible D gene (5 bases). Germline CDR1 is KGHSH and CDR2 is LQKENI. V was trimmed by 4 bases and J by 7 bases, leaving 10 bases between them. CDR3 size: 13 residues.

This clone was seen a handful of times. The chain has TRBV27 and TRBJ1-2; TRBD1 aligns across 8 bases. V lost 4 bases to trimming and J lost 8 bases; unmatched junction nucleotides: 9. The CDR3 runs to 14 residues. Germline CDR1 MNHEY, CDR2 SMNVEV (reference sequence). CDR3 nucleotide sequence: TGTGCCAGCAGTTCGGACAGGGTGTCCCTCGGCTACACCTTC. Translation gives CASSSDRVSLGYTF.

This rearrangement joins TRBV9 to TRBJ1-2, with a weak D call TRBD1 (5 bases). Germline assignment: CDR1 SGDLS and CDR2 YYNGEE. V was shortened by 4 bases and J by 3 bases, with 16 bases between the two germline ends. This CDR3 region has 15 residues. CDR3 loop: CASSREEGVYYGYTF. The CDR3 nucleotides are TGTGCCAGCAGCCGAGAGGAAGGGGTCTACTATGGCTACACCTTC.